The entry that follows covers one T cell receptor beta chain sequence. Per the original data handling: Reference gene primer amplification gave estimated nucleated cell counts. The data were produced by immunoSEQ multiplex PCR, yet TCRdb's version contains in-frame clones alone and is incomplete. Clone size and V and J calls were adopted from that table, with D and trimming inferred from the DNA. The sample has hundreds of thousands of clones, 80% to 90% seen once. This specimen comes from a study of blood T cell repertoires in COVID-19. Study details: Some COVID-19 samples were acute and others convalescent; all came from the United States, Italy and Spain. Nucleic acid was either cDNA or gDNA, and it came from T cells, B-cell-depleted T cells, or PBMCs.

The TCR comes from a woman aged 25-40 years with active or convalescent COVID-19. The sequencing input was peripheral blood.

The CDR3 nucleotides are TGCGCCAGCAGCCAAGAAACTAGCGGGAGACCTGAGCAGTTCTTC. Translation: CASSQETSGRPEQFF. V and J are TRBV4-1 and TRBJ2-1, with 11 bases that match TRBD2. There are 15 residues in the CDR3. The V and J ends lost 0 bases and 9 bases, in that order; junction bases with no gene match: 4. Germline V CDR1 and CDR2: MGHRA, YSYEKL.